This TCR beta chain was recovered during a study of T cell responses to AZD1222 COVID-19 vaccine. Notes on the study in general: Reportedly, nearly half of unique spike TCRs recognized epitopes outside B.1.351/B.1.1.7 mutations.

The trim removed 5 bases at V and 6 bases at J, leaving 12 bases unmatched. CDR1 SGHRS and CDR2 YFSETQ come from the germline V gene. The CDR3 is 18 amino acids. A word on this clone: Its specificity is unknown.

Method: immunoSEQ multiplex PCR; TCRdb's copy keeps in-frame clones and lacks some. Seen here are 100,000 or so clones, 87% observed once, and the top ten hold 4% to 5%. The starting material was peripheral blood, obtained on day 0 of MenACWY control vaccination. This TCR was recovered from an adult in good health. The genes are TRBV5-1 and TRBJ1-6; 12 positions agree with TRBD1. The CDR3 sequence is CASSFAGQGARGNSPLHF. For the CDR3, the DNA is TGCGCCAGCAGTTTTGCGGGACAGGGGGCTCGGGGTAATTCACCCCTCCACTTT.